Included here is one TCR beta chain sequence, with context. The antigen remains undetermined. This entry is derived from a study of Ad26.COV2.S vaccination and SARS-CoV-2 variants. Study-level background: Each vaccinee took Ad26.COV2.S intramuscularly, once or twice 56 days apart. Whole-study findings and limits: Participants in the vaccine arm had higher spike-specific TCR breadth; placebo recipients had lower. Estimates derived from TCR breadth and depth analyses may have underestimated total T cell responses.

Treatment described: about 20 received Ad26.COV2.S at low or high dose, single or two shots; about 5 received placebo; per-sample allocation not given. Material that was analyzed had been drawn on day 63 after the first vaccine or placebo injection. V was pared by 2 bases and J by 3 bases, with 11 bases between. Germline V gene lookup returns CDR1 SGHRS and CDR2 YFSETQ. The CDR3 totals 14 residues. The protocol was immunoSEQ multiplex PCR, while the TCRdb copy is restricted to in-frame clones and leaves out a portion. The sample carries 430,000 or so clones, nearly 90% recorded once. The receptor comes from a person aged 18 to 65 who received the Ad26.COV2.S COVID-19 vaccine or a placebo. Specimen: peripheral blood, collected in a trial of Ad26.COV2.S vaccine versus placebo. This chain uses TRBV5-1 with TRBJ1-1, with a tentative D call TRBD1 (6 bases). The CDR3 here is CASSLKSGDTEAFF. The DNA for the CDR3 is TGCGCCAGCAGCTTAAAGTCAGGGGACACTGAAGCTTTCTTT.